The source of this T cell receptor (beta chain) is a study of CD8 T cells in ankylosing spondylitis. The CDR3 contains 15 residues. The V gene's germline CDR1 is SGHTA and CDR2 FQGTGA. The trim removed 1 base at V and 6 bases at J, leaving 6 bases unmatched. TCRdb redid the calling of the 5' RACE reads with MiXCR, one entry per CDR3 protein. The top ten clones hold 7.8% of a sample with roughly 280,000 distinct CDR3 sequences, 15% to 20% of them seen once. Note on this clonotype: Antigen: not known.

Study observations and caveats: What appeared characteristic of ankylosing spondylitis blood was a TCR beta motif of eight or nine highly homologous variants. CD8+ by phenotype, disease-linked clones were relatively rare in peripheral blood.

The sequenced material came from blood, either unsorted or a sorted T cell fraction (not recorded which). The rearrangement links TRBV7-3 to TRBJ2-1; TRBD2 aligns across 7 bases. The TCR sequence derives from a male donor with ankylosing spondylitis or in good health (not recorded which). The CDR3 loop reads CASSLIRGVGNEQFF. DNA of the CDR3: TGTGCCAGCAGCTTAATTCGGGGGGTGGGCAATGAGCAGTTCTTC.